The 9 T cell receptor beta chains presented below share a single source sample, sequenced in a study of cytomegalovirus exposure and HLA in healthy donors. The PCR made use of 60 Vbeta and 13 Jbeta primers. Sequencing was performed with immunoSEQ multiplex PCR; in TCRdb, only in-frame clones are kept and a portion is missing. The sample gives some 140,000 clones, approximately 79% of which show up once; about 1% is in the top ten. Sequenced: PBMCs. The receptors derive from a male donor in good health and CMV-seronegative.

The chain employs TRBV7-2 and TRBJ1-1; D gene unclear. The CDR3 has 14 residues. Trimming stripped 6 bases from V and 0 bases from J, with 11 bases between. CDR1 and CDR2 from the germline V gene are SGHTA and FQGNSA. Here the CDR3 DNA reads TGTGCCAGCAGACCGACCGACATGAACACTGAAGCTTTCTTT. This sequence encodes CASRPTDMNTEAFF.

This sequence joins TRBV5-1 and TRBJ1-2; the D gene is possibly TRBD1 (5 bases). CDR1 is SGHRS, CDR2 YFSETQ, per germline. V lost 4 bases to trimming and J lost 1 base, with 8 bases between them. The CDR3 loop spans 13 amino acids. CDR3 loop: CASSRGINYGYTF. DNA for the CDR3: TGCGCCAGCAGCCGGGGGATTAACTATGGCTACACCTTC.

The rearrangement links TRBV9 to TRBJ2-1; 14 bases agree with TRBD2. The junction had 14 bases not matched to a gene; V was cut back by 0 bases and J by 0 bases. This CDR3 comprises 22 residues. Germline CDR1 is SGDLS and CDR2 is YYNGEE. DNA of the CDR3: TGTGCCAGCAGCGTAGGTCCCGGGACTAGCGGGGGCCTCCTTAGCTCCTACAATGAGCAGTTCTTC. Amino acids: CASSVGPGTSGGLLSSYNEQFF.

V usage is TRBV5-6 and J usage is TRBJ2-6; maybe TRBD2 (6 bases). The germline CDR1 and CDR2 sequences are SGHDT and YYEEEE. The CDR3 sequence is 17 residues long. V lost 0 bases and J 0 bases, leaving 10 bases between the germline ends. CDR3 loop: CASSLGGTGSGANVLTF. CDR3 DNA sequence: TGTGCCAGCAGCTTGGGGGGGACTGGCTCTGGGGCCAACGTCCTGACTTTC.

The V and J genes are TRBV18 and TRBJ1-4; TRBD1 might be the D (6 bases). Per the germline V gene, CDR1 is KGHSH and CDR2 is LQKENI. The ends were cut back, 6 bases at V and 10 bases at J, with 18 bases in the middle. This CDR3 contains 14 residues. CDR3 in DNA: TGTGCCAGCTCCCCCAGGGGAGAAGCGCGAAAACTGTTTTTT. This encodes CASSPRGEARKLFF. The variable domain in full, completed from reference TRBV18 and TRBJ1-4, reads NAGVMQNPRHLVRRRGQEARLRCSPMKGHSHVYWYRQLPEEGLKFMVYLQKENIIDESGMPKERFSAEFPKEGPSILRIQQVVRGDSAAYFCASSPRGEARKLFFGSGTQLSVL.

The CDR3 loop is CASSASQGAPREETQYF. The CDR3 nucleotides read TGTGCCAGCTCAGCCTCACAGGGGGCGCCCCGGGAAGAGACCCAGTACTTC. The chain uses TRBV18 and TRBJ2-5, with TRBD1 identical over 9 bases. V shed 5 bases, J shed 3 bases, and the junction held 13 bases outside the gene matches. The germline CDR1 and CDR2 sequences are KGHSH and LQKENI. The length of the CDR3 is 17 residues.

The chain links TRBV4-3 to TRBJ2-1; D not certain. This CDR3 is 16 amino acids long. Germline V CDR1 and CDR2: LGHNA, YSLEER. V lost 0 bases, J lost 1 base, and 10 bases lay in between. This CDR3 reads CASSQDLALSYNEQFF. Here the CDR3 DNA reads TGCGCCAGCAGCCAAGATCTGGCCCTTTCCTACAATGAGCAGTTCTTC.

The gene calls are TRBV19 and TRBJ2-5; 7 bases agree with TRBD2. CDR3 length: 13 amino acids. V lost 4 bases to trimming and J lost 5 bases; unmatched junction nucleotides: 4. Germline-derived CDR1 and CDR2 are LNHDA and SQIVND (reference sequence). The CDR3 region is CASSTGGWETQYF. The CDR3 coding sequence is TGTGCCAGTAGTACGGGGGGATGGGAGACCCAGTACTTC.

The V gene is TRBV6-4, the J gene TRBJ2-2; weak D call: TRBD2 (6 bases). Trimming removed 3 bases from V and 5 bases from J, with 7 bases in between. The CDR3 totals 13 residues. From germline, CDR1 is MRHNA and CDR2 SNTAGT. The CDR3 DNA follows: TGTGCCAGCAGTGAGGGGGGTACCGGGGAGCTGTTTTTT. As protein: CASSEGGTGELFF.